This T cell receptor (beta chain) derives from a study of shared clonotypes between healthy human individuals. General study points: Few donors limited the genetic and exposure-history diversity represented.

There are 12 residues in the CDR3. Germline V lookup: CDR1 SQVTM, CDR2 ANQGSEA. V lost 5 bases to trimming and J lost 2 bases; unmatched junction nucleotides: 2. Assay: immunoSEQ multiplex PCR; the TCRdb copy retains only in-frame clones and omits some. The sample lists millions of clones; 95% were seen once. Note on this clone: Its antigen remains unknown.

This TCR was sampled from a man in his late teens or twenties in good health. The sample comprised naive CD4+ T cells sorted from blood. Subset: CD45RA+ positively selected. V usage is TRBV29-1 and J usage is TRBJ2-7, with 8 bases aligning to TRBD2. CDR3 in DNA: TGCAGCGTTACGGGAGGGGCCTACGAGCAGTACTTC. It translates to CSVTGGAYEQYF.